This is a list of T cell receptor beta chains from one sample in a study of cytomegalovirus exposure and HLA in healthy donors. The method was immunoSEQ multiplex PCR; TCRdb's version includes in-frame clones alone and lacks a portion of them. The sample lists under 130,000 clones, 70% to 80% seen once, with roughly 1.3% in the top ten. The sample comprised PBMCs. The source is a man aged 40-49 years in good health and CMV-seronegative. Both conserved end residues are trimmed from each CDR3.

V	J	CDR3
TRBV4-1	TRBJ1-1	ASRRTALGTEAF
TRBV6-4	TRBJ2-3	ASSDSSGGDTQY
TRBV7-9	TRBJ1-3	ASSVTGVGNTIY
TRBV19	TRBJ2-7	ASSRETAGAYEQY
TRBV6-1	TRBJ2-2	ASSEAGAFKGTGELF
TRBV7-9	TRBJ1-6	SSSVRDRGLNSPLH
TRBV11-2	TRBJ2-7	ASSLTSGRGYEQY
TRBV6-1	TRBJ2-2	ASSLGLVRTGELF
TRBV19	-	ASSFNSGEQY
TRBV4-1	TRBJ2-5	ASSQGPTPQETQY
TRBV7-9	TRBJ1-2	ASSGEAEYYGYT
TRBV11-2	TRBJ2-5	ASSLNNGGSETQY
TRBV5-1	TRBJ2-3	ASSKRGDTDTQY
TRBV6-5	TRBJ1-1	ASSRDRAGNTEAF
TRBV7-9	TRBJ1-4	ASSIETGINEKLF
TRBV27	TRBJ2-7	ASSFGQGGEQY
TRBV5-6	TRBJ1-6	ASSLAGEGSYNSPLH
TRBV7-2	TRBJ2-1	ASTGGAWSYNEQF
TRBV7-2	TRBJ2-7	ASSLAGTGVPYEQY
TRBV4-1	TRBJ2-5	ASSQVEGIGKTQY
TRBV7-2	TRBJ1-4	ASSSQGGVAEKLF
TRBV20-1	TRBJ2-1	SANRINEQF
TRBV11-2	TRBJ1-6	ASTAGTGNSPLH
TRBV5-8	TRBJ1-5	ASTYGLSNQPQH
TRBV5-6	TRBJ1-4	ASSLPGIQEKLF
TRBV5-6	TRBJ2-7	ASSRRDRTYEQY
TRBV9	TRBJ2-6	ASSTNFGGSSGANVLT
TRBV11-3	TRBJ2-7	ASSLDRLQGRRPYEQY